These T cell receptor beta chains were read from a single sample in a study of blood T cell repertoires in COVID-19. Profiling relied on immunoSEQ multiplex PCR, and the TCRdb table lists in-frame clones only, not all of them. The table lists 65,000 to 90,000 clones, around 89% of them singletons. Sequenced: peripheral blood. Every receptor here comes from a middle-aged man with acute or convalescent COVID-19. The CDR3 runs from the conserved cysteine through the conserved F or W. Each record gives: J gene, D gene, V gene, clone size, CDR3 DNA, CDR3 protein. A D gene is named only where the DNA matches it firmly. Clone sizes are given selectively: once, few, many, or a class where the clone is expanded.

>TRBJ1-3|TRBD1|TRBV2|NA
TGTGCCAGGGACTACAGGGGGCCCGATAGCTCTGGAAACACCATATATTTT
CARDYRGPDSSGNTIYF
>TRBJ1-1|TRBD1|TRBV19|few
TGTGCCAGTACCCCGGGACAGGGGATCACTGAAGCTTTCTTT
CASTPGQGITEAFF
>TRBJ2-1|NA|TRBV5-1|NA
TGCGCCAGCAGCCAACAGGGCCAGCAAGGGCAGTTCTTC
CASSQQGQQGQFF
>TRBJ1-2|NA|TRBV4-1|NA
TGCGCCAGCAGCCAAAGTACCGGAGCTAACTATGGCTACACCTTC
CASSQSTGANYGYTF
>TRBJ1-3|TRBD1|TRBV5-7|NA
TGTGCCAGCAGCTCCAGACGACAGCGGGACAGGGCTGGAAACACCATATATTTT
CASSSRRQRDRAGNTIYF
>TRBJ1-1|TRBD1|TRBV5-4|NA
TGTGCCAGCAGCCAAGGGACAGTGAACACTGAAGCTTTCTTT
CASSQGTVNTEAFF
>TRBJ1-6|NA|TRBV7-8|NA
TGTGCCAGCAGCTTAGGAGACAGTATGTATCCCCTCCACTTT
CASSLGDSMYPLHF
>TRBJ1-1|NA|TRBV5-6|once
TGTGCCAGCACCCTGTGGAGCGACAGGCTCCTCCTGAACACTGAAGCTTTCTTT
CASTLWSDRLLLNTEAFF
>TRBJ1-1|NA|TRBV4-1|few
TGCGCCAGCAGCCAACCTATAGTAACTGGACAGAACACTGAAGCTTTCTTT
CASSQPIVTGQNTEAFF
>TRBJ1-4|NA|TRBV29-1|once
TGCAGCGCCCAGAAACAGGGAGATAGCGAAAAACTGTTTTTT
CSAQKQGDSEKLFF
>TRBJ2-1|NA|TRBV7-6|once
TGTGCCAGCAGCGAAACAGGGCCTTCCTACAATGAGCAGTTCTTC
CASSETGPSYNEQFF
>TRBJ1-2|NA|TRBV28|NA
TGTGCCAGCATAAGTCAGAACTATGGCTACACCTTC
CASISQNYGYTF
>TRBJ2-5|NA|TRBV3-1/TRBV3-2|NA
TGTGCCAGCACCCGCCGGGTAGCGGCAGAGACCCAGTACTTC
CASTRRVAAETQYF
>TRBJ1-4|TRBD1|TRBV28|NA
TGTGCCAGCATCGGACAGGGCGAAAAACTGTTTTTT
CASIGQGEKLFF
>TRBJ2-7|NA|TRBV27|NA
TGTGCCAGCAGTCGAGGACAGCAGCCCTACGAGCAGTACTTC
CASSRGQQPYEQYF
>TRBJ2-1|TRBD2|TRBV3-1/TRBV3-2|NA
TGTGCCAGCAGCCAAGGTCCCGCGACTAGCGGGGGCAATGAGCAGTTCTTC
CASSQGPATSGGNEQFF
>TRBJ2-1|TRBD2|TRBV5-1|NA
TGCGCCAGCAGCTTGGCCCCGGCTAGCGGGGGGTACAATGAGCAGTTCTTC
CASSLAPASGGYNEQFF
>TRBJ1-5|NA|TRBV28|NA
TGTGCCAGCAGTTTGGTAGGGGCCAATCAGCCCCAGCATTTT
CASSLVGANQPQHF
>TRBJ1-2|TRBD1|TRBV5-6|NA
TGTGCCAGCAGCCGACAGGGGCCAAGTCGGGGCTACACCTTC
CASSRQGPSRGYTF
>TRBJ1-1|NA|TRBV29-1|NA
TGCAGCGTTAGAAACGGGGTCGGTACTGAAGCTTTCTTT
CSVRNGVGTEAFF
>TRBJ2-5|TRBD2|TRBV5-1|NA
TGCGCCAGCAGCTTGGGACTAGCGGGGGTACAGACCCAGTACTTC
CASSLGLAGVQTQYF
>TRBJ2-3|TRBD2|TRBV16|NA
TGTGCCAGCAGCCGGACTAGCAGTGGGGAAAGAGATACGCAGTATTTT
CASSRTSSGERDTQYF
>TRBJ2-1|TRBD1|TRBV7-3|NA
TGTGCCAGCAGCTTAACCGGGACAGCTCACAATGAGCAGTTCTTC
CASSLTGTAHNEQFF
>TRBJ2-5|TRBD2|TRBV5-4|NA
TGTGCCAGCAGCCTGGGCGGGGGTCGAGCCCAAGAGACCCAGTACTTC
CASSLGGGRAQETQYF
>TRBJ1-2|NA|TRBV5-6|few
TGTGCCAGCAGCTCCCGAACCGACAGATATGGCTACACCTTC
CASSSRTDRYGYTF
>TRBJ1-2|TRBD1|TRBV6-5|NA
TGTGCCAGCAGTTACTCCAGGACAGGAGGCTACACCTTC
CASSYSRTGGYTF
>TRBJ2-1|NA|TRBV4-2|few
TGTGCCAGCAGCCCCATCGGACGGGCGGGTGAGCAGTTCTTC
CASSPIGRAGEQFF
>TRBJ1-3|NA|TRBV6-1|NA
TGTGCCAGCAGTGACGGACTTTCTAGCTCTGGAAACACCATATATTTT
CASSDGLSSSGNTIYF
>TRBJ1-1|NA|TRBV28|NA
TGTGCCAGCAGTCCAGTAGGGACTAAAACTGAAGCTTTCTTT
CASSPVGTKTEAFF
>TRBJ1-1|NA|TRBV6-2/TRBV6-3|few
TGTGCCAGCAGTTACAGTGAAGCCCTTGAAGCTTTCTTT
CASSYSEALEAFF
>TRBJ1-2|NA|TRBV12-5|NA
TGTGCTAGTGGTTTGTCCGGGAACTATGGCTACACCTTC
CASGLSGNYGYTF
>TRBJ2-3|TRBD2|TRBV4-2|NA
TGTGCCAGCAGCCTCGGGACTAGCGGGGGGGCAGATACGCAGTATTTT
CASSLGTSGGADTQYF
>TRBJ1-6|NA|TRBV19|NA
TGTGCCAGTAGCCTAGTCGGGTCACCCCTCCACTTT
CASSLVGSPLHF
>TRBJ2-3|TRBD1|TRBV7-2|once
TGTGCCAGCAGCCGGACAGGGTTGAGGGTAAAGAGCACAGATACGCAGTATTTT
CASSRTGLRVKSTDTQYF
>TRBJ2-3|NA|TRBV10-3|NA
TGTGCCATCAATGGGGACTCGAGCACAGATACGCAGTATTTT
CAINGDSSTDTQYF
>TRBJ1-5|NA|TRBV28|NA
TGTGCCACCAGTTTTTTAGGGTCGGGAGAAAATCAGCCCCAGCATTTT
CATSFLGSGENQPQHF
>TRBJ1-6|NA|TRBV19|NA
TGTGCCAGTAGTATAAAAGGACAGCTTGGTTCACCCCTCCACTTT
CASSIKGQLGSPLHF
>TRBJ1-5|NA|TRBV5-5|once
TGTGCCAGCAGCTTTCAGTCCGGGCGGGAGCCCCAGCATTTT
CASSFQSGREPQHF
>TRBJ2-5|TRBD1|TRBV7-9|once
TGTGCCAGCAGTTGGGGGACAGGGGACGAGACCCAGTACTTC
CASSWGTGDETQYF
>TRBJ2-1|NA|TRBV10-3|once
TGTGCCATCAGGATGACAGGGGAGGGGGAGCAGTTCTTC
CAIRMTGEGEQFF
>TRBJ1-1|TRBD1|TRBV5-1|NA
TGCGCCAGCAGTCCAGATACAGGGGGCACTGAAGCTTTCTTT
CASSPDTGGTEAFF
>TRBJ1-1|NA|TRBV5-5|NA
TGTGCCAGCAGCCTCGGGGGGCCTAGCACTGAAGCTTTCTTT
CASSLGGPSTEAFF
>TRBJ1-5|TRBD1|TRBV6-1|NA
TGTGCCAGCAGTGCTTCTTCAGGGGGTGGAATAGGAGGTCAGCCCCAGCATTTT
CASSASSGGGIGGQPQHF
>TRBJ2-1|TRBD2|TRBV3-1/TRBV3-2|NA
TGTGCCAGCAGCCAAGGGAATATAGCGGGGGTCAATGAGCAGTTCTTC
CASSQGNIAGVNEQFF
>TRBJ1-2|NA|TRBV18|NA
TGTGCCAGCTCACCGGCCAGGGGAGAGGGCTACACCTTC
CASSPARGEGYTF
>TRBJ1-1|TRBD1|TRBV7-6|NA
TGTGCCAGCAGCTTAGGGACAGGAAGGGTGAACACTGAAGCTTTCTTT
CASSLGTGRVNTEAFF
>TRBJ2-6|TRBD1|TRBV6-6|NA
TGTGCCAGCAGACAACAGGGGGCGGGAGGGGCCAACGTCCTGACTTTC
CASRQQGAGGANVLTF
>TRBJ2-5|TRBD1|TRBV27|once
TGTGCCAGCACCACCTGGGCCGGACAGGGAAGTAGAGAGACCCAGTACTTC
CASTTWAGQGSRETQYF
>TRBJ1-5|NA|TRBV28|NA
TGTGCCAGCAAGGGCCAGGGCAGGAATCAGCCCCAGCATTTT
CASKGQGRNQPQHF
>TRBJ1-1|NA|TRBV6-5|NA
TGTGCCACCCGCGGGGCAGGGAACACTGAAGCTTTCTTT
CATRGAGNTEAFF
>TRBJ2-5|NA|TRBV28|NA
TGTGCCAGCAGTTCCCTCCAGGCAACAGGGTCCCAGTACTTC
CASSSLQATGSQYF
>TRBJ2-5|TRBD1|TRBV10-3|NA
TGTGCCATCAAAACCGGGACAGGGAAAGAGACCCAGTACTTC
CAIKTGTGKETQYF